The 22 T cell receptor beta chains in this list originate from one sample, sequenced in a study of PD-1 blockade in classical Hodgkin lymphoma. Time point denoted: cycle 4 day 1 (C4D1), after about 6 weeks of nivolumab. Brentuximab vedotin exposure varied among the patients, all of whom had relapsed after autologous stem cell transplantation. Clones were sequenced by immunoSEQ multiplex PCR, and TCRdb holds only the in-frame ones, with some missing. The sample lists approximately 110,000 clones, about nine tenths occurring once. The specimen comprised peripheral blood mononuclear cells (PBMCs), sampled before the fourth cycle of nivolumab. These receptors were taken from a human donor with classical Hodgkin lymphoma.

This clone has only a few counts. The chain joins TRBV29-1 to TRBJ2-3; tentative D call: TRBD2 (6 bases). Germline CDR1 and CDR2: SQVTM and ANQGSEA. CDR3 length: 14 amino acids. The V end was cut by 5 bases, the J end by 2 bases, with 14 bases between. CDR3 amino acids: CSVKFGGFTDTQYF. In DNA form, the CDR3 reads TGCAGCGTTAAATTCGGGGGATTCACAGATACGCAGTATTTT.

This clone turned up a few times. V is TRBV4-3 and J is TRBJ2-6; no clear D gene. This CDR3 comprises 16 residues. Trimming shortened V by 0 bases and J by 0 bases, and 6 bases separated the two germline ends. Germline lookup yields CDR1 LGHNA and CDR2 YSLEER. CDR3 in DNA: TGCGCCAGCAGCCAAGAAAGCCACTCTGGGGCCAACGTCCTGACTTTC. Its translation is CASSQESHSGANVLTF.

The chain links TRBV5-1 to TRBJ2-3; 8 bases are shared with TRBD1. This CDR3 comprises 17 residues. Trimming removed 0 bases from V and 1 base from J; junction bases left unmatched: 7. Germline V gene lookup returns CDR1 SGHRS and CDR2 YFSETQ. The CDR3 loop reads CASSLVGDRGGTDTQYF. The CDR3 nucleotides are TGCGCCAGCAGCTTGGTAGGAGACAGGGGAGGCACAGATACGCAGTATTTT.

The chain carries TRBV4-2 and TRBJ2-1; TRBD1 matches at 9 bases. This CDR3 comprises 13 residues. CDR1 and CDR2 (germline): LGHNA, YNFKEQ. The V gene end was trimmed by 2 bases and the J gene end by 15 bases; junction bases not matched to a gene: 8. The CDR3 loop is CASSQLTGGEAFF. CDR3 nucleotide sequence: TGTGCCAGCAGCCAACTGACAGGGGGGGAGGCGTTCTTC.

The V gene is TRBV19, the J gene TRBJ1-4, with D possibly being TRBD1 (6 bases). The CDR3 contains 16 residues. Germline V gene lookup returns CDR1 LNHDA and CDR2 SQIVND (reference sequence). V was shortened by 5 bases and J by 0 bases, with 13 bases between the two germline ends. CDR3 bases: TGTGCCAGTAGTCCCCAGAGGGGGTCAACTAATGAAAAACTGTTTTTT. Translating gives CASSPQRGSTNEKLFF.

V is TRBV5-1 and J is TRBJ2-7; TRBD2 matches at 10 bases. The CDR3 is 18 amino acids. V trimming: 2 bases; J trimming: 2 bases; junction bases outside the gene matches: 13. Germline V CDR1 and CDR2: SGHRS, YFSETQ. The CDR3: CASSLRTGWTSGAYEQYF. Here the CDR3 DNA reads TGCGCCAGCAGCTTAAGAACAGGGTGGACTAGCGGTGCCTACGAGCAGTACTTC. Variable domain in full (rest from reference TRBV5-1 and TRBJ2-7): KAGVTQTPRYLIKTRGQQVTLSCSPISGHRSVSWYQQTPGQGLQFLFEYFSETQRNKGNFPGRFSGRQFSNSRSEMNVSTLELGDSALYLCASSLRTGWTSGAYEQYFGPGTRLTVT.

V gene TRBV6-5 combines with J gene TRBJ1-2, with D unresolved. This CDR3 region has 15 residues. Germline CDR1 is MNHEY and CDR2 is SVGAGI. V lost 2 bases and J lost 5, with 15 bases in between. CDR3: CASSYLLDGYYGYTF. The CDR3 DNA reads TGTGCCAGCAGTTACCTCCTGGACGGATATTATGGCTACACCTTC.

V is TRBV19 and J is TRBJ1-1; D is undetermined. Between the trimmed V and J ends, which lost 6 bases and 1 base, there was a span of 9 bases. The CDR3 is 13 amino acids. Germline-derived CDR1 and CDR2 are LNHDA and SQIVND (reference sequence). CDR3 in DNA: TGTGCCAGTAGAACGGGATGGAACACTGAAGCTTTCTTT. It translates to CASRTGWNTEAFF.

The V and J genes are TRBV5-4 and TRBJ1-1; 9 bases map to TRBD1. The CDR3 spans 15 residues. With 2 bases clipped from V and 5 bases from J, the junction kept 7 bases outside the gene matches. CDR1 and CDR2 from the germline V gene are SGHNT and YYREEE (reference sequence). In nucleotides, the CDR3 is TGTGCCAGCAGCTTAGAACAGGGGGCCGGGACTGAAGCTTTCTTT. Translating it yields CASSLEQGAGTEAFF.

This chain's CDR3 is CASSSGNTYEQYF. The DNA of the CDR3 is TGCGCCAGCAGCTCAGGGAATACCTACGAGCAGTACTTC. The chain combines TRBV5-1 with TRBJ2-7; a weak D match, TRBD1 (5 bases). CDR1 is SGHRS, CDR2 YFSETQ, per germline. The V gene lost 3 bases and the J gene lost 2 bases, with 9 bases spanning the gap. This CDR3 spans 13 amino acids.

J is TRBJ2-3 and V is TRBV27, with 9 nucleotides matching TRBD2. The CDR3 covers 18 residues. Looked up from germline, CDR1 is MNHEY and CDR2 is SMNVEV (reference sequence). Trimming took 6 bases from V and 3 from J; bases not matched to a gene: 16. In DNA form, the CDR3 reads TGTGCCAGCAGCCAACCTTCCGTGGCGGGAGGGGGAACAGATACGCAGTATTTT. It translates to CASSQPSVAGGGTDTQYF.

The chain is built from TRBV4-2 and TRBJ2-1; 7 nucleotides line up with TRBD2. Germline V gene lookup returns CDR1 LGHNA and CDR2 YNFKEQ. The V segment lost 0 bases and the J segment 6 bases; nucleotides outside the gene matches: 11. The CDR3 is 17 residues long. In DNA, the CDR3 is TGTGCCAGCAGCCAAGATCCAACCCCGGGAGGTGGCAATGAGCAGTTCTTC. Protein product: CASSQDPTPGGGNEQFF.

This chain connects TRBV27 to TRBJ2-7; tentatively, D is TRBD1 (6 bases). Trimming removed 7 bases at V and 4 bases at J, with 23 bases between. CDR1 is MNHEY and CDR2 is SMNVEV in the germline V gene (reference sequence). This CDR3 is built from 16 residues. CDR3 sequence (DNA): TGTGCCAGCAAACAATATACAGGGTCATCTGATTACGAGCAGTACTTC. Translating gives CASKQYTGSSDYEQYF.

This clone was recorded only once. This chain connects TRBV20-1 to TRBJ2-7; D is ambiguous. The germline CDR1 and CDR2 sequences are DFQATT and SNEGSKA (reference sequence). The V end lost 2 bases, the J end lost 3 bases, and 5 bases lay between the germline ends. This CDR3 contains 11 residues. CDR3: CSARPGYEQYF. The CDR3 DNA follows: TGCAGTGCTAGACCAGGCTACGAGCAGTACTTC.

Written as DNA, the CDR3 is TGTGCCAGCAGGGACTGGAGATACAATGAGCAGTTCTTC. Protein product: CASRDWRYNEQFF. The chain links TRBV28 to TRBJ2-1, with D possibly TRBD2 on 5 matching bases. The V gene's germline CDR1 is MDHEN and CDR2 SYDVKM. V shed 6 bases and J shed 4 bases, with 10 bases lying between them. The CDR3 totals 13 residues.

This clone has a single count. The junction does not match germline at one end; this may be a read error. The chain recombines TRBV7-7 with TRBJ2-5; D is ambiguous. Germline V gene data show CDR1 as SSHAT and CDR2 as FNYEAQ (reference sequence). The CDR3 consists of 13 residues. CDR3 protein: CASSHDVGKTQYF. CDR3 in DNA: TGTGCTAGCAGCCACGACGTGGGGAAGACCCAGTACTTC.

The rearrangement uses TRBV27 and TRBJ2-3, with a possible D match to TRBD1 (5 bases). CDR3 length equals 13 residues. With 2 bases removed from V and 4 bases from J, the gap between germline ends came to 7 bases. Germline values: CDR1 MNHEY, CDR2 SMNVEV (reference sequence). CDR3 nucleotides: TGTGCCAGCAGTTTAATGGGGCCAGATACGCAGTATTTT. Translated: CASSLMGPDTQYF.

V and J are TRBV29-1 and TRBJ1-2; TRBD1 might be the D (5 bases). With 4 bases removed from V and 5 bases from J, the gap between germline ends came to 14 bases. Germline CDR1 SQVTM, CDR2 ANQGSEA. The CDR3 sequence is 13 residues long. CDR3 sequence: CSVVGTGVYGYTF. The CDR3 bases are TGCAGCGTTGTGGGTACAGGAGTATATGGCTACACCTTC.

DNA for the CDR3: TGTGCCAGCAGTTTATACCCCCGTGGTAGCGTGAACATTCAGTACTTC. Its translation is CASSLYPRGSVNIQYF. The gene calls are TRBV27 and TRBJ2-4; TRBD2 is a possible D gene (5 bases). The CDR3 covers 16 residues. Germline loops: CDR1 MNHEY, CDR2 SMNVEV (reference sequence). V was shortened by 1 base and J by 7 bases, with 17 bases between the two germline ends.

The V call is TRBV5-8, the J call TRBJ1-5; 9 bases agree with TRBD1. J was trimmed by 1 base and V by 2 bases; bases with no gene match: 10. This CDR3 spans 18 amino acids. The germline V gene encodes CDR1 SGHTS and CDR2 YDEGEE. The CDR3 sequence is CASSFVGTGIGSNQPQHF. The CDR3 DNA reads as TGTGCCAGCAGCTTTGTTGGGACAGGGATAGGCAGCAATCAGCCCCAGCATTTT.

V and J are TRBV30 and TRBJ1-1; 8 nucleotides align to TRBD1. V shed 1 base and J 6 bases; nucleotides not matched to a gene: 7. Per germline, CDR1 GTSNPN and CDR2 SVGIG (reference sequence). CDR3 length: 14 residues. The CDR3 spells CAWSGGQVGAEAFF. CDR3 DNA: TGTGCCTGGAGTGGGGGACAGGTGGGCGCTGAAGCTTTCTTT.

The chain carries TRBV12-5 and TRBJ2-1; D is ambiguous. The germline V gene has CDR1 LGHNT and CDR2 FRNRAP. V was clipped by 1 base and J by 9 bases, with 4 bases between them. The CDR3 loop spans 11 amino acids. The CDR3 DNA reads TGTGCTAGTGGTTTGGGCCCTGAGCAGTTCTTC. Translated, it gives CASGLGPEQFF.